This T cell receptor (beta chain) was identified during a study of CD8 T cells in ankylosing spondylitis. The study, taken as a whole, reports: Earlier authors reported some of these motif variants in reactive arthritis synovial fluid and blood. Significant enrichment of disease-linked clones was reported in matched ankylosing spondylitis synovial fluid.

CDR3 length: 16 amino acids. The J segment lost 6 bases and the V segment lost 3 bases, leaving 10 bases of the junction unmatched. About this clonotype: Antigen: not known.

As the method for making TCR beta libraries, quantitative 5'-RACE with molecular barcodes was used. TCRdb independently ran MiXCR on the 5' RACE reads; one entry per CDR3 protein. The repertoire includes a few hundred thousand distinct CDR3 sequences, 15% to 20% of them detected once, and around 33% sits in the top ten. This clonotype was obtained from a male donor with ankylosing spondylitis or in good health (not recorded which). This chain joins TRBV12-3 or TRBV12-4 and TRBJ2-7; 11 bases agree with TRBD2. The sample was blood, either unsorted or a sorted T cell fraction (not recorded which). In DNA, the CDR3 is TGTGCCAGCAGTTTTACTAGCGGGAGCATGGTTGGCGAGCAGTACTTC. Protein product: CASSFTSGSMVGEQYF.